Listed below are T cell receptor beta chains from one sample, sequenced in a study of T cell responses to AZD1222 COVID-19 vaccine. Using immunoSEQ multiplex PCR, the repertoire was profiled, and TCRdb retains in-frame clones only, with some absent. The data hold 78,000 or so clones, with about 78% observed a single time. The sample consisted of peripheral blood, taken 28 days after the second AZD1222 dose. The receptors stem from an adult who received the AZD1222 COVID-19 vaccine. The CDR3 runs from the conserved cysteine through the conserved F or W. The order of the fields is V gene, D gene, J gene, clone size, CDR3 protein, CDR3 DNA. The D gene is left open where the match is weak. Rows give clone size only sometimes, using once, few, many, or a class for an expanded clone.

>TRBV30|.|TRBJ2-2|.
CAWSRQANTGELFF
TGTGCCTGGAGCCGCCAGGCGAACACCGGGGAGCTGTTTTTT
>TRBV28|.|TRBJ1-6|once
CASSYEGSYNSPLHF
TGTGCCAGCAGTTACGAAGGCTCCTATAATTCACCCCTCCACTTT
>TRBV2|.|TRBJ1-4|.
CASSEDGRPNEKLFF
TGTGCCAGCAGTGAAGACGGCAGGCCTAATGAAAAACTGTTTTTT
>TRBV5-5|.|TRBJ2-2|.
CASSPPSAGGELFF
TGTGCCAGCAGTCCTCCTAGTGCGGGCGGGGAGCTGTTTTTT
>TRBV7-6|.|TRBJ2-2|.
CASSTHSDGGTGELFF
TGTGCCAGCAGCACCCATTCGGACGGAGGTACCGGGGAGCTGTTTTTT
>TRBV27|TRBD1|TRBJ1-5|.
CASSWRDRNQPQHF
TGTGCCAGCAGTTGGAGGGACAGGAACCAGCCCCAGCATTTT
>TRBV6-2/TRBV6-3|.|TRBJ2-7|.
CASSYLGGYEQYF
TGTGCCAGCAGTTACCTTGGGGGATACGAGCAGTACTTC
>TRBV3-1/TRBV3-2|.|TRBJ2-7|.
CASSQGGSGEQYF
TGTGCCAGCAGCCAGGGCGGATCGGGCGAGCAGTACTTC
>TRBV10-1|.|TRBJ2-2|.
CASSDLVPGLKTGELFF
TGCGCCAGCAGTGATCTTGTCCCGGGACTTAAAACCGGGGAGCTGTTTTTT
>TRBV7-8|.|TRBJ1-5|.
CASSFTENSNQPQHF
TGTGCCAGCAGCTTCACAGAGAATAGCAATCAGCCCCAGCATTTT
>TRBV11-2|.|TRBJ2-2|once
CASSRSSGSGELFF
TGTGCCAGCAGCCGATCCAGCGGGTCCGGGGAGCTGTTTTTT
>TRBV18|.|TRBJ1-1|.
CASSPRNSMNTEAFF
TGTGCCAGCTCACCCCGGAACAGCATGAACACTGAAGCTTTCTTT
>TRBV11-2|TRBD1|TRBJ2-7|.
CASSLGQGLGGEQYF
TGTGCCAGCAGCTTGGGACAGGGACTTGGGGGGGAGCAGTACTTC
>TRBV7-9|.|TRBJ1-2|.
CASSLAAGNYGYTF
TGTGCCAGCAGCCTCGCGGCAGGGAACTATGGCTACACCTTC
>TRBV7-2|.|TRBJ2-7|.
CASSSLPRSFDMREQYF
TGTGCCAGCAGCTCTCTCCCCCGGAGTTTTGATATGAGGGAGCAGTACTTC
>TRBV2|.|TRBJ2-7|.
CASSVGGNSYEQYF
TGTGCCAGCAGTGTTGGAGGGAACTCCTACGAGCAGTACTTC
>TRBV5-5|TRBD1|TRBJ2-7|.
CASSSDRLGVQYF
TGTGCCAGCAGCTCGGACAGGTTGGGGGTACAGTACTTC
>TRBV27|TRBD2|TRBJ2-2|.
CASLAGVTGELFF
TGTGCCAGCCTAGCGGGAGTAACCGGGGAGCTGTTTTTT
>TRBV19|TRBD1|TRBJ2-7|.
CASSIGGQGSYEQYF
TGTGCCAGTAGTATTGGCGGACAGGGCTCCTACGAGCAGTACTTC
>TRBV23-1|TRBD1|TRBJ1-2|.
CASSQKTGGGDYGYTF
TGCGCCAGCAGTCAAAAGACAGGGGGCGGGGACTATGGCTACACCTTC
>TRBV6-5|TRBD1|TRBJ2-7|few
CASSYSDRGYEQYF
TGTGCCAGCAGTTACTCGGACAGGGGGTACGAGCAGTACTTC
>TRBV7-2|TRBD1|TRBJ2-5|.
CASSLDGRQGKETQYF
TGTGCCAGCAGCTTAGACGGAAGACAGGGGAAAGAGACCCAGTACTTC
>TRBV5-8|TRBD2|TRBJ2-1|.
CASSSPPQRGYNEQFF
TGTGCCAGCAGCTCTCCCCCCCAGCGGGGGTACAATGAGCAGTTCTTC
>TRBV5-1|TRBD1|TRBJ2-7|.
CASSLGDRGEQYF
TGCGCCAGCAGCTTGGGGGACAGGGGCGAGCAGTACTTC
>TRBV2|.|TRBJ2-5|once
CASSGRKETQYF
TGTGCCAGCAGTGGCAGGAAAGAGACCCAGTACTTC
>TRBV7-9|.|TRBJ2-1|few
CASSSKTPPNEQFF
TGTGCCAGCAGCTCAAAGACACCACCTAATGAGCAGTTCTTC
>TRBV6-2/TRBV6-3|.|TRBJ2-7|few
CASSYLSTLSSYEQYF
TGTGCCAGCAGTTACCTGAGCACCTTAAGCTCCTACGAGCAGTACTTC
>TRBV5-3|.|TRBJ1-1|.
CARSWSGPANTEAFF
TGTGCCAGAAGCTGGTCAGGGCCCGCGAACACTGAAGCTTTCTTT
>TRBV15|.|TRBJ2-1|.
CATSRDSGIYNEQFF
TGTGCCACCAGCAGAGATTCCGGGATCTACAATGAGCAGTTCTTC
>TRBV24-1|.|TRBJ2-1|.
CATSDHTGTLPSYNEQFF
TGTGCCACCAGTGACCACACTGGGACTTTACCATCCTACAATGAGCAGTTCTTC
>TRBV24-1|TRBD1|TRBJ2-1|.
CATSRGTGGEDEQFF
TGTGCCACCTCCAGGGGGACAGGGGGCGAGGATGAGCAGTTCTTC
>TRBV6-5|.|TRBJ1-1|.
CASRVAGGRNTEAFF
TGTGCCAGCAGGGTAGCGGGAGGCAGGAACACTGAAGCTTTCTTT
>TRBV20-1|.|TRBJ2-7|.
CSAYQDEQYF
TGCAGTGCTTACCAGGACGAGCAGTACTTC
>TRBV19|TRBD2|TRBJ2-1|.
CASKLAGDGEQFF
TGTGCCAGTAAACTAGCGGGAGATGGTGAGCAGTTCTTC
>TRBV4-1|TRBD2|TRBJ2-3|.
CASSQTGTSGFEDTQYF
TGCGCCAGCAGCCAAACCGGGACTAGCGGGTTTGAAGATACGCAGTATTTT
>TRBV25-1|.|TRBJ1-2|.
CASSDRGVGGYTF
TGTGCCAGCAGTGACCGGGGGGTGGGTGGCTACACCTTC
>TRBV19|TRBD2|TRBJ2-1|few
CASSIDYGTSGSNEQFF
TGTGCCAGTAGTATAGATTACGGGACTAGCGGGAGTAATGAGCAGTTCTTC
>TRBV2|.|TRBJ1-1|.
CASSDSGGGTEAFF
TGTGCCAGCAGTGACTCGGGGGGCGGAACTGAAGCTTTCTTT
>TRBV20-1|.|TRBJ1-2|.
CSASRQAEGGYTF
TGCAGTGCTAGTCGACAGGCGGAGGGGGGCTACACCTTC
>TRBV28|TRBD1|TRBJ1-6|.
CASSPGQGGGNSPLHF
TGTGCCAGCAGTCCTGGACAGGGAGGAGGTAATTCACCCCTCCACTTT
>TRBV6-5|.|TRBJ2-5|.
CASSHRRAAQETQYF
TGTGCCAGCAGCCACCGGCGGGCAGCCCAAGAGACCCAGTACTTC
>TRBV27|.|TRBJ1-1|.
CASSHVNTEAFF
TGTGCCAGCAGCCACGTGAACACTGAAGCTTTCTTT
>TRBV24-1|TRBD1|TRBJ2-2|few
CATSPAGGRYTGELFF
TGTGCCACCAGTCCTGCAGGGGGACGATACACCGGGGAGCTGTTTTTT
>TRBV11-2|.|TRBJ2-1|.
CATLRNTLGEQFF
TGTGCCACTCTCCGGAATACCCTGGGTGAGCAGTTCTTC
>TRBV5-6|TRBD2|TRBJ2-1|few
CASSPGLAAPGIYNEQFF
TGTGCCAGCAGCCCAGGACTAGCGGCACCCGGCATCTACAATGAGCAGTTCTTC
>TRBV6-2/TRBV6-3|.|TRBJ2-1|.
CASSYVDRGEQFF
TGTGCCAGCAGTTACGTTGACCGCGGTGAGCAGTTCTTC
>TRBV7-9|.|TRBJ2-1|.
CASRGRESYNEQFF
TGTGCCAGCAGGGGACGGGAGTCCTACAATGAGCAGTTCTTC
>TRBV4-2|.|TRBJ1-3|.
CASSQDGNSGNTIYF
TGTGCCAGCAGCCAAGACGGCAACTCTGGAAACACCATATATTTT
>TRBV4-2|TRBD1|TRBJ1-6|.
CASSATGTGHSPLHF
TGTGCCAGCAGCGCAACCGGGACAGGGCATTCACCCCTCCACTTT
>TRBV7-8|.|TRBJ1-1|few
CASSLDMNTEAFF
TGTGCCAGCAGCCTAGACATGAACACTGAAGCTTTCTTT
>TRBV2|TRBD2|TRBJ2-1|.
CASSVLAGFTYNEQFF
TGTGCCAGCAGTGTTCTAGCGGGGTTCACATACAATGAGCAGTTCTTC